This is a list of T cell receptor beta chains from one sample in a study of blood T cell repertoires in COVID-19. Profiling relied on immunoSEQ multiplex PCR, and the TCRdb table lists in-frame clones only, not all of them. This table holds about 55,000 clones, approximately 85% found once. Sequencing input: peripheral blood. Source of these receptors: a human donor in a cohort sampled during active COVID-19. CDR3s include the opening cysteine and the closing phenylalanine or tryptophan. Fields, in order: CDR3 protein, CDR3 DNA, J gene, D gene, V gene, clone size. The D gene is left open where the match is weak. Clone size is stated in some rows and not others, as once, few, many or a class when expanded.

CDR3 protein: CASLWTGAPYEQYF
CDR3 DNA: TGCGCCAGCTTATGGACAGGGGCCCCCTACGAGCAGTACTTC
J gene: TRBJ2-7
D gene: TRBD1
V gene: TRBV10-2
clone size: .

CDR3 protein: CAWAGGPHEQFF
CDR3 DNA: TGTGCCTGGGCGGGGGGGCCGCATGAGCAGTTCTTC
J gene: TRBJ2-1
D gene: TRBD2
V gene: TRBV30
clone size: .

CDR3 protein: CATSRGDRGSGNTIYF
CDR3 DNA: TGTGCCACCAGCAGAGGCGACAGGGGCTCTGGAAACACCATATATTTT
J gene: TRBJ1-3
D gene: TRBD1
V gene: TRBV15
clone size: .

CDR3 protein: CAISGAGGPETQYF
CDR3 DNA: TGTGCCATCAGTGGGGCGGGCGGCCCGGAGACCCAGTACTTC
J gene: TRBJ2-5
D gene: .
V gene: TRBV10-3
clone size: .

CDR3 protein: CASSPEGVRDTQYF
CDR3 DNA: TGCGCCAGCAGCCCCGAGGGGGTCAGAGATACGCAGTATTTT
J gene: TRBJ2-3
D gene: .
V gene: TRBV5-1
clone size: .

CDR3 protein: CATSREQGYGYTF
CDR3 DNA: TGTGCCACCAGCAGAGAGCAGGGCTATGGCTACACCTTC
J gene: TRBJ1-2
D gene: .
V gene: TRBV15
clone size: .

CDR3 protein: CASSVDYYNEQFF
CDR3 DNA: TGTGCCAGCAGCGTGGACTATTACAATGAGCAGTTCTTC
J gene: TRBJ2-1
D gene: .
V gene: TRBV5-6
clone size: .

CDR3 protein: CASSLRVNTEAFF
CDR3 DNA: TGTGCCAGCAGCCTCAGGGTGAACACTGAAGCTTTCTTT
J gene: TRBJ1-1
D gene: .
V gene: TRBV3-1/TRBV3-2
clone size: .

CDR3 protein: CSAPGGTEAFF
CDR3 DNA: TGCAGTGCGCCGGGTGGCACTGAAGCTTTCTTT
J gene: TRBJ1-1
D gene: .
V gene: TRBV20-1
clone size: .

CDR3 protein: CASSQDHDRGAAFF
CDR3 DNA: TGCGCCAGCAGCCAAGATCATGACCGTGGAGCAGCTTTCTTT
J gene: TRBJ1-1
D gene: .
V gene: TRBV4-1
clone size: few

CDR3 protein: CASSFLGAYEQYF
CDR3 DNA: TGTGCCAGCAGCTTTCTAGGAGCCTACGAGCAGTACTTC
J gene: TRBJ2-7
D gene: .
V gene: TRBV5-8
clone size: .

CDR3 protein: CASSYRDRGPEAFF
CDR3 DNA: TGTGCCAGCAGTTACAGGGACAGGGGCCCTGAAGCTTTCTTT
J gene: TRBJ1-1
D gene: TRBD1
V gene: TRBV6-6
clone size: .

CDR3 protein: CSASPGQETQYF
CDR3 DNA: TGCAGTGCTAGTCCGGGACAAGAGACCCAGTACTTC
J gene: TRBJ2-5
D gene: .
V gene: TRBV20-1
clone size: .

CDR3 protein: CASSVEGGTEAFF
CDR3 DNA: TGTGCCAGCAGCGTAGAAGGCGGGACTGAAGCTTTCTTT
J gene: TRBJ1-1
D gene: .
V gene: TRBV9
clone size: .

CDR3 protein: CASSREGNTEAFF
CDR3 DNA: TGTGCCAGCAGTCGAGAGGGCAACACTGAAGCTTTCTTT
J gene: TRBJ1-1
D gene: .
V gene: TRBV12-3/TRBV12-4
clone size: .

CDR3 protein: CASSPPTAEKLFF
CDR3 DNA: TGTGCCAGCTCACCACCGACAGCTGAAAAACTGTTTTTT
J gene: TRBJ1-4
D gene: .
V gene: TRBV18
clone size: .

CDR3 protein: CASSPAGGTSVYEQYF
CDR3 DNA: TGTGCCAGCAGCCCCGCCGGTGGGACTAGCGTCTACGAGCAGTACTTC
J gene: TRBJ2-7
D gene: TRBD2
V gene: TRBV5-4
clone size: .

CDR3 protein: CATSNDRGNEQFF
CDR3 DNA: TGTGCCACCAGTAATGACAGGGGGAATGAGCAGTTCTTC
J gene: TRBJ2-1
D gene: TRBD1
V gene: TRBV24-1
clone size: .

CDR3 protein: CASRTDRFSGNTIYF
CDR3 DNA: TGTGCCAGCAGAACCGACAGATTCTCTGGAAACACCATATATTTT
J gene: TRBJ1-3
D gene: .
V gene: TRBV11-1
clone size: .

CDR3 protein: CASSLRTGGQETQYF
CDR3 DNA: TGTGCCAGCAGCCTACGGACAGGGGGTCAAGAGACCCAGTACTTC
J gene: TRBJ2-5
D gene: TRBD1
V gene: TRBV3-1/TRBV3-2
clone size: .

CDR3 protein: CASRPGTADSGELFF
CDR3 DNA: TGTGCCAGCAGACCGGGGACAGCCGATTCGGGGGAGCTGTTTTTT
J gene: TRBJ2-2
D gene: TRBD1
V gene: TRBV7-9
clone size: .

CDR3 protein: CASSRDSFYEQYF
CDR3 DNA: TGTGCCAGCAGTCGGGACAGTTTCTACGAGCAGTACTTC
J gene: TRBJ2-7
D gene: TRBD1
V gene: TRBV4-2
clone size: .

CDR3 protein: CACGGALTYEQYF
CDR3 DNA: TGTGCCTGCGGCGGGGCCCTCACCTACGAGCAGTACTTC
J gene: TRBJ2-7
D gene: .
V gene: TRBV30
clone size: .

CDR3 protein: CASSWDRGPYNEQFF
CDR3 DNA: TGTGCCAGCAGCTGGGACAGGGGGCCTTACAATGAGCAGTTCTTC
J gene: TRBJ2-1
D gene: TRBD1
V gene: TRBV7-2
clone size: .

CDR3 protein: CASSRTGQGTDTQYF
CDR3 DNA: TGTGCCAGCAGCAGGACAGGGCAAGGCACAGATACGCAGTATTTT
J gene: TRBJ2-3
D gene: TRBD1
V gene: TRBV7-9
clone size: .

CDR3 protein: CASSSGQGSDTQYF
CDR3 DNA: TGTGCCAGCAGTTCGGGACAGGGATCAGATACGCAGTATTTT
J gene: TRBJ2-3
D gene: TRBD1
V gene: TRBV27
clone size: few

CDR3 protein: CACLGAGGSYEQYF
CDR3 DNA: TGTGCCTGCTTGGGGGCGGGGGGCTCCTACGAGCAGTACTTC
J gene: TRBJ2-7
D gene: TRBD2
V gene: TRBV30
clone size: few

CDR3 protein: CASSEGQGATNEKLFF
CDR3 DNA: TGTGCCAGTAGTGAAGGACAGGGGGCAACTAATGAAAAACTGTTTTTT
J gene: TRBJ1-4
D gene: TRBD1
V gene: TRBV19
clone size: .

CDR3 protein: CASRTTENTGELFF
CDR3 DNA: TGTGCCAGCAGGACAACAGAGAACACCGGGGAGCTGTTTTTT
J gene: TRBJ2-2
D gene: .
V gene: TRBV7-3
clone size: .

CDR3 protein: CASSYAPGRKGGDEQFF
CDR3 DNA: TGCGCCAGCAGCTACGCACCGGGACGGAAAGGGGGCGATGAGCAGTTCTTC
J gene: TRBJ2-1
D gene: TRBD1
V gene: TRBV5-1
clone size: .

CDR3 protein: CASSLGPRGGNTGELFF
CDR3 DNA: TGTGCCAGCAGCTTAGGCCCTAGGGGGGGGAACACCGGGGAGCTGTTTTTT
J gene: TRBJ2-2
D gene: .
V gene: TRBV5-4
clone size: .

CDR3 protein: CAVRAAMAGNTIYF
CDR3 DNA: TGTGCCGTCAGGGCGGCGATGGCCGGAAACACCATATATTTT
J gene: TRBJ1-3
D gene: .
V gene: TRBV6-5
clone size: many

CDR3 protein: CASSQGGRGFQETQYF
CDR3 DNA: TGTGCCAGCAGCCAAGGGGGCAGGGGGTTCCAAGAGACCCAGTACTTC
J gene: TRBJ2-5
D gene: TRBD1
V gene: TRBV3-1/TRBV3-2
clone size: .

CDR3 protein: CASSLAGTNEQFF
CDR3 DNA: TGTGCCAGCAGCTTAGCAGGGACAAATGAGCAGTTCTTC
J gene: TRBJ2-1
D gene: .
V gene: TRBV7-8
clone size: .

CDR3 protein: CASASGIFYEQYF
CDR3 DNA: TGCGCCAGCGCAAGCGGGATTTTCTACGAGCAGTACTTC
J gene: TRBJ2-7
D gene: TRBD2
V gene: TRBV5-1
clone size: .

CDR3 protein: CASSQTSNEQFF
CDR3 DNA: TGTGCCAGCAGCCAAACTAGCAATGAGCAGTTCTTC
J gene: TRBJ2-1
D gene: .
V gene: TRBV6-5
clone size: few

CDR3 protein: CASSWQGINEAFF
CDR3 DNA: TGTGCCAGCTCCTGGCAGGGGATAAATGAAGCTTTCTTT
J gene: TRBJ1-1
D gene: .
V gene: TRBV25-1
clone size: few

CDR3 protein: CASKGLQGGPRGPLHF
CDR3 DNA: TGTGCCAGCAAGGGGTTACAGGGGGGCCCCCGGGGACCCCTCCACTTT
J gene: TRBJ1-6
D gene: TRBD1
V gene: TRBV25-1
clone size: .

CDR3 protein: CATSRDAGDEQYF
CDR3 DNA: TGTGCCACCAGCAGAGATGCCGGGGACGAGCAGTACTTC
J gene: TRBJ2-7
D gene: .
V gene: TRBV15
clone size: few

CDR3 protein: CAWSRTGDQPQHF
CDR3 DNA: TGTGCCTGGAGTAGGACAGGGGATCAGCCCCAGCATTTT
J gene: TRBJ1-5
D gene: TRBD1
V gene: TRBV30
clone size: .

CDR3 protein: CASSPLDSGANVLTF
CDR3 DNA: TGTGCCAGCTCACCTCTAGACTCTGGGGCCAACGTCCTGACTTTC
J gene: TRBJ2-6
D gene: .
V gene: TRBV18
clone size: .

CDR3 protein: CASSLFSEQVNTEAFF
CDR3 DNA: TGTGCCAGCAGTTTGTTCAGTGAACAGGTCAACACTGAAGCTTTCTTT
J gene: TRBJ1-1
D gene: .
V gene: TRBV27
clone size: .

CDR3 protein: CASSPERSGNSPLHF
CDR3 DNA: TGTGCCAGCAGTCCCGAGAGGAGTGGGAATTCACCCCTCCACTTT
J gene: TRBJ1-6
D gene: .
V gene: TRBV7-6
clone size: .

CDR3 protein: CASSLAVGQGREQYF
CDR3 DNA: TGCGCCAGCAGCTTGGCCGTGGGACAGGGTCGGGAGCAGTACTTC
J gene: TRBJ2-7
D gene: TRBD1
V gene: TRBV5-1
clone size: .

CDR3 protein: CASTPGGVWETQYF
CDR3 DNA: TGTGCCAGCACCCCGGGGGGGGTCTGGGAGACCCAGTACTTC
J gene: TRBJ2-5
D gene: TRBD2
V gene: TRBV6-2/TRBV6-3
clone size: .

CDR3 protein: CASSEVGTQSFEQYF
CDR3 DNA: TGTGCCAGCAGTGAAGTCGGGACACAATCTTTCGAGCAGTACTTC
J gene: TRBJ2-7
D gene: .
V gene: TRBV25-1
clone size: once

CDR3 protein: CASSVVISSGNTEAFF
CDR3 DNA: TGTGCCAGCAGCGTAGTCATTTCCAGCGGGAACACTGAAGCTTTCTTT
J gene: TRBJ1-1
D gene: .
V gene: TRBV9
clone size: .

CDR3 protein: CASSSPGQGAQYF
CDR3 DNA: TGTGCCAGCAGCTCCCCGGGACAGGGGGCCCAGTACTTC
J gene: TRBJ2-5
D gene: TRBD1
V gene: TRBV7-9
clone size: .

CDR3 protein: CASSYRGQGRADTQYF
CDR3 DNA: TGTGCCAGCAGTTACAGGGGACAGGGGAGGGCAGATACGCAGTATTTT
J gene: TRBJ2-3
D gene: TRBD1
V gene: TRBV6-5
clone size: .

CDR3 protein: CASSEELAGGYEQYF
CDR3 DNA: TGTGCCAGCAGTGAAGAACTAGCGGGTGGGTACGAGCAGTACTTC
J gene: TRBJ2-7
D gene: TRBD2
V gene: TRBV2
clone size: .

CDR3 protein: CASKVSGGQETQYF
CDR3 DNA: TGCGCCAGCAAGGTTAGCGGGGGCCAAGAGACCCAGTACTTC
J gene: TRBJ2-5
D gene: TRBD2
V gene: TRBV5-1
clone size: .

CDR3 protein: CATESRDRGLGQPQHF
CDR3 DNA: TGTGCCACCGAGAGCCGGGACAGGGGGTTGGGGCAGCCCCAGCATTTT
J gene: TRBJ1-5
D gene: TRBD1
V gene: TRBV19
clone size: .

CDR3 protein: CASSFRYRQEANYGYTF
CDR3 DNA: TGTGCCAGCAGCTTTCGATATAGACAGGAAGCTAACTATGGCTACACCTTC
J gene: TRBJ1-2
D gene: .
V gene: TRBV5-5
clone size: .